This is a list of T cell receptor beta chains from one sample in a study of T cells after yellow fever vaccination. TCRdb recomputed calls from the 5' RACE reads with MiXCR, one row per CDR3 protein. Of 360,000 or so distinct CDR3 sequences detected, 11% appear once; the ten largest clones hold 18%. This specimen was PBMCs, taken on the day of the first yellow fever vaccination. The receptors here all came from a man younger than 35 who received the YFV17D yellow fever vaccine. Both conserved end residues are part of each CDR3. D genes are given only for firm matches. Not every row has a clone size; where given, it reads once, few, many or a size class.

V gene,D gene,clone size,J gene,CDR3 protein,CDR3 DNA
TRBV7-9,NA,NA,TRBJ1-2,CASSLELEGSGYTF,TGTGCCAGCAGCTTAGAGTTGGAGGGAAGTGGCTACACCTTC
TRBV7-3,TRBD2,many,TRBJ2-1,CASSTGTSDYNEQFF,TGTGCCAGCAGCACCGGGACTAGCGATTACAATGAGCAGTTCTTC
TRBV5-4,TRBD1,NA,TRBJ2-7,CASSAGQGYEQYF,TGTGCCAGCAGCGCGGGACAGGGGTACGAGCAGTACTTC
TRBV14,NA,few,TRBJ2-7,CASSQAWGSSYEQYF,TGTGCCAGCAGCCAAGCTTGGGGAAGCTCCTACGAGCAGTACTTC
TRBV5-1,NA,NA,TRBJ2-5,CASSLFSDQETQYF,TGCGCCAGCAGCTTGTTTTCGGACCAAGAGACCCAGTACTTC
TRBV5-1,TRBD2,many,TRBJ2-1,CASSGTSHNEQFF,TGCGCCAGCAGCGGGACTAGCCACAATGAGCAGTTCTTC
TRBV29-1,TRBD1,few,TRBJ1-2,CSVRDRGRWGYTF,TGCAGCGTACGGGACAGGGGGCGTTGGGGCTACACCTTC
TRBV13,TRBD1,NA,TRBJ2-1,CASSPWTGGRNEQFF,TGTGCCAGCAGCCCCTGGACAGGGGGCAGGAATGAGCAGTTCTTC
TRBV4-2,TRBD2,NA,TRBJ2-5,CASSPGLAGLSETQYF,TGTGCCAGCAGCCCCGGACTAGCGGGCCTTTCGGAGACCCAGTACTTC
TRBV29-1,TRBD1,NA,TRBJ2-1,CSVGPGQGNEQFF,TGCAGCGTTGGGCCGGGACAGGGGAATGAGCAGTTCTTC
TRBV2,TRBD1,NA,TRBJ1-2,CASRLYRGGYTF,TGTGCCAGCAGGCTTTACAGGGGTGGCTACACCTTC
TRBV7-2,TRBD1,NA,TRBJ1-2,CASSSNPQGARGYTF,TGTGCCAGCAGCTCCAACCCCCAGGGGGCGAGGGGCTACACCTTC
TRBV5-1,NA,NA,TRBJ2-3,CASSRGSYTDTQYF,TGCGCCAGCAGCCGTGGGTCCTACACAGATACGCAGTATTTT
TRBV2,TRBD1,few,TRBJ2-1,CASRDGQDNEQFF,TGTGCCAGCAGGGACGGACAGGACAATGAGCAGTTCTTC
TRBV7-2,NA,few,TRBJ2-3,CASSFDRNTDTQYF,TGTGCCAGCAGCTTTGACAGGAACACAGATACGCAGTATTTT
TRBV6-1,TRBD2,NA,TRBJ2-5,CASSKGLAGKTQYF,TGTGCCAGCAGTAAGGGACTAGCGGGGAAGACCCAGTACTTC
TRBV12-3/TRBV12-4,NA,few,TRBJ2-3,CASRRGGTDTQYF,TGTGCCAGCCGGAGGGGGGGAACAGATACGCAGTATTTT
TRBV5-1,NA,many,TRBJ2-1,CASSSSNEQFF,TGCGCCAGCAGCTCCTCAAATGAGCAGTTCTTC
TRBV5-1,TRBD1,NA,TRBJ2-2,CASSDGTGVTGELFF,TGCGCCAGCAGCGACGGGACAGGGGTCACCGGGGAGCTGTTTTTT
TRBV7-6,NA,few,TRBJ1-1,CASSPQTGETEAFF,TGTGCCAGCAGCCCGCAGACAGGTGAAACTGAAGCTTTCTTT
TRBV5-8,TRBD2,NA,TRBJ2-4,CASSSTSGGAGNIQYF,TGTGCCAGCAGCTCGACTAGCGGGGGGGCTGGAAACATTCAGTACTTC
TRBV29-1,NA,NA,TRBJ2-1,CSVELFGTVDNEQFF,TGCAGCGTTGAACTCTTTGGGACGGTGGACAATGAGCAGTTCTTC